A single sample gave rise to the 16 T cell receptor beta chains below, sequenced in a study of human T cells and chemical hapten exposure. TCRdb used MiXCR to reprocess the RACE reads, holding one entry per CDR3 protein. The repertoire has around 330,000 distinct CDR3 sequences, about 5% of them found once; the top ten carry about 7.7%. The time point was: pre-sensitization, week 0. Treatment meaning: therapeutic diphenylcyclopropenone sensitization with weekly scalp DPC. The sample was whole blood, taken in connection with sensitization to the hapten diphenylcyclopropenone (DPC). Receptors were obtained from a woman between 18 and 29 years old with alopecia areata. Some clones in this sample may be carry-over from other donors' samples.

This clonotype turned up a few times. CDR3 sequence (DNA): TGTGCCAGCACCACAGGGATCAATGAGCAGTTCTTC. Its protein product is CASTTGINEQFF. This chain uses TRBV12-3 or TRBV12-4 with TRBJ2-1; D is possibly TRBD1 (6 bases). The V and J ends lost 7 bases and 6 bases respectively, with 10 bases between them. The CDR3 covers 12 residues.

Many counts were recorded for this clonotype. The V and J genes are TRBV7-2 and TRBJ2-3; the match to TRBD1 covers 8 bases. The junction had 5 bases not matched to a gene; V was cut back by 5 bases and J by 1 base. The CDR3 has 15 residues. The germline gives CDR1 SGHTA, CDR2 FQGNSA. This CDR3 reads CASSEQGVGTDTQYF. CDR3 nucleotide sequence: TGTGCCAGCAGCGAACAGGGGGTAGGCACAGATACGCAGTATTTT.

The chain recombines TRBV6-6 with TRBJ1-1; TRBD1 matches at 7 bases. With V trimmed by 6 bases and J by 4 bases, 8 bases remained unmatched. Germline-derived CDR1 and CDR2 are MNHNY and SVGAGI (reference sequence). The CDR3 totals 14 residues. CDR3 region: CASSPQGWATEAFF. The DNA for the CDR3 is TGTGCCAGCAGCCCACAGGGGTGGGCCACTGAAGCTTTCTTT.

The chain employs TRBV6-5 and TRBJ1-2; the D is unclear. There are 14 residues in the CDR3. The V gene's germline CDR1 is MNHEY and CDR2 SVGAGI. Trimming removed 7 bases at V and 0 bases at J, with 12 bases between. The CDR3 sequence: CASMRGEANYGYTF. In DNA, the CDR3 is TGTGCCAGCATGCGGGGAGAAGCTAACTATGGCTACACCTTC.

This clonotype was recorded a few times. The chain combines TRBV4-1 with TRBJ1-2, with D uncertain. Germline loops: CDR1 MGHRA, CDR2 YSYEKL. The V gene lost 3 bases and the J gene lost 0 bases, with 17 bases spanning the gap. The length of the CDR3 is 17 residues. The CDR3 sequence: CASSHLWLGRTNYGYTF. The CDR3 DNA follows: TGCGCCAGCAGCCATCTTTGGTTGGGTCGAACTAACTATGGCTACACCTTC.

This clonotype was found a few times. V and J are TRBV6-6 and TRBJ1-1, with no clear D. Germline CDR1 is MNHNY and CDR2 is SVGAGI (reference sequence). The CDR3 is made up of 13 amino acids. V shed 8 bases and J shed 1 base, with 11 bases lying between them. The CDR3 nucleotides read TGTGCCAGCGGGGAACGGACGAACACTGAAGCTTTCTTT. Its translation is CASGERTNTEAFF.

This clonotype was observed at least ten times. The V and J genes are TRBV6-2 or TRBV6-3 and TRBJ2-4; the match to TRBD1 covers 7 bases. Germline CDR1 and CDR2: MNHEY and SVGEGT. The CDR3 has 18 amino acids. The ends lost 8 bases at V and 0 bases at J; junction bases unmatched: 16. Here the CDR3 reads CASAFSGTDFLAKNIQYF. The CDR3 coding sequence is TGTGCCAGCGCTTTTTCCGGGACAGACTTCCTAGCCAAAAACATTCAGTACTTC.

This clonotype was seen a few times. This chain links TRBV5-6 with TRBJ2-1; 11 bases match TRBD2. Germline lookup yields CDR1 SGHDT and CDR2 YYEEEE. The CDR3 sequence is 16 residues long. J gave up 5 bases and V 1 base, and 5 bases lay outside the gene matches. CDR3 DNA: TGTGCCAGCAGCTTGCGGGGACTAGCGGTCGACAATGAGCAGTTCTTC. Amino acid sequence: CASSLRGLAVDNEQFF.

There are many counts of this clonotype. V gene TRBV6-6 combines with J gene TRBJ2-3; TRBD2 aligns across 7 bases. The V gene's germline CDR1 is MNHNY and CDR2 SVGAGI (reference sequence). The J segment lost 4 bases and the V segment lost 0 bases, leaving 13 bases of the junction unmatched. CDR3 length: 18 amino acids. In nucleotides, the CDR3 is TGTGCCAGCAGTTACTCGTGGGAGGGTCGGTTCTTGGCAGATACGCAGTATTTT. This codes for CASSYSWEGRFLADTQYF.

This clonotype was counted ten times or more. The chain carries TRBV27 and TRBJ1-1, with D unclear. Germline loops: CDR1 MNHEY, CDR2 SMNVEV (reference sequence). V dropped 2 bases and J dropped 0 bases, with 7 bases sitting between them. This CDR3 contains 14 residues. In nucleotides, the CDR3 is TGTGCCAGCAGTTTAGGTCTGATGAACACTGAAGCTTTCTTT. Translation: CASSLGLMNTEAFF.

This clonotype appeared many times. This rearrangement joins TRBV20-1 to TRBJ2-3; 9 bases agree with TRBD2. After removal of 3 bases from V and 4 bases from J, the junction contained 5 bases not matched to a gene. This CDR3 is 14 amino acids long. Germline lookup yields CDR1 DFQATT and CDR2 SNEGSKA (reference sequence). The CDR3 sequence: CSASGGLASDTQYF. In DNA, the CDR3 is TGCAGTGCTAGCGGCGGACTAGCGTCAGATACGCAGTATTTT.

This chain connects TRBV4-3 to TRBJ2-3, with D unresolved. The germline gives CDR1 LGHNA, CDR2 YSLEER. The CDR3 spans 14 residues. V was trimmed by 4 bases and J by 7 bases, leaving 15 bases between them. CDR3 nucleotides: TGCGCCAGCAGCCGAGACCCTAGTTGGAATACGCAGTATTTT. This gives the protein CASSRDPSWNTQYF.

In its sample, this clonotype was seen a few times. The V call is TRBV4-3, the J call TRBJ2-7; possible D gene TRBD2, 5 bases. V was shortened by 1 base and J by 4 bases, with 11 bases between the two germline ends. Looked up from germline, CDR1 is LGHNA and CDR2 is YSLEER. The CDR3 has 14 amino acids. The CDR3 region is CASSQAPGIYEQYF. The CDR3 DNA is TGCGCCAGCAGCCAAGCCCCGGGGATTTACGAGCAGTACTTC.

In its sample, this clonotype was seen many times. This sequence joins TRBV6-1 and TRBJ2-1, with TRBD1 identical over 7 bases. CDR3 size: 14 residues. The ends lost 7 bases at V and 5 bases at J; junction bases unmatched: 8. Per the germline V gene, CDR1 is MNHNS and CDR2 is SASEGT. In DNA form, the CDR3 reads TGTGCCAGCAAGAGGGACAGAGGGCACAATGAGCAGTTCTTC. It is translated as CASKRDRGHNEQFF.

The V call is TRBV20-1, the J call TRBJ2-1; 10 nucleotides align to TRBD2. Germline loops: CDR1 DFQATT, CDR2 SNEGSKA (reference sequence). V dropped 6 bases and J dropped 6; count of bases not matched to a gene: 11. This CDR3 is 15 amino acids long. CDR3 coding DNA: TGCAGTGCCCACCTCGCTAGCGGGGGTATCAATGAGCAGTTCTTC. Its translation is CSAHLASGGINEQFF.

This clonotype was seen many times. At one end, the junction sequence differs from germline, possibly due to a read error. The chain employs TRBV5-1 and TRBJ2-5; D not certain. Germline-derived CDR1 and CDR2 are SGHRS and YFSETQ. The CDR3 totals 12 residues. CDR3: CASSLAQETQYF. The CDR3 nucleotides are TGTGCCAGCAGCTTAGCCCAAGAGACCCAGTACTTC.